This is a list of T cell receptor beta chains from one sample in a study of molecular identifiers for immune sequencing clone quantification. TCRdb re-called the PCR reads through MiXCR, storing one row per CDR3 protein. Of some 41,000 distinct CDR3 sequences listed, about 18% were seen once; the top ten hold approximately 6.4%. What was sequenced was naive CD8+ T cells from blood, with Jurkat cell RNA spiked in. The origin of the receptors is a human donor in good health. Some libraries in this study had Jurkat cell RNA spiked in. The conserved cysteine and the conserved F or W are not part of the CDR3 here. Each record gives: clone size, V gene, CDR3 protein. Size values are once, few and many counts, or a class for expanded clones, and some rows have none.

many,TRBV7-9,ASSPPTTYEQY
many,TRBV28,ASSFAGSYEQY
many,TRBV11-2,TSSLDHGNYEQY
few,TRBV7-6,ASSPSQGSYEQY
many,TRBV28,ASSPIEFLGVNGYT
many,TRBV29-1,SVEDTDTQY
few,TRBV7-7,ASSLSPTTYEQY
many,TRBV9,ASSTRTENVQETQY
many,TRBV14,ASSTLAGGSNEQF
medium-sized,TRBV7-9,ASSLGREQF
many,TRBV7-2,ASSPGTSTYNEQF
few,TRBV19,ASSISFSVNTEAF
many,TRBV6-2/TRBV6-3,ASSYPATEAF
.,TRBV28,ASSPHLGEKLF
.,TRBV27,ASSLLASWGNGQF
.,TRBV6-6,ASSPAAGGFNEQF
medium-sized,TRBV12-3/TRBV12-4,ASSPGTGSGELF
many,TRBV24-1,ATSDWVQGYEQY
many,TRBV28,ASSWTGYRYEQY
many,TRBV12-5,ASGLGTGFTGELF
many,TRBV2,ASSGTNYNEQF
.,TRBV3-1,ASSQERQSSYNSPLH
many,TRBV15,ATLGRPGSSGRNEQF
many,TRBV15,ATRGGGVIGDEQF
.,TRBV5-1,ASNLGPKRDSGNTIY
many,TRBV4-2,ASSRTSGSSYEQY
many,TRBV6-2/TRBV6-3,ASSPPRGGGTEAF
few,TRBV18,ASSPGVRNEQF
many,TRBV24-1,ATSDTDLLDEQF
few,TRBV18,ASSTSSTSGALFQETQY
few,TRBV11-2,ASEHGAYGGTGELF
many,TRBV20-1,SARGLGYEQY
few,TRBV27,ASSTLAGVGETQY
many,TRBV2,ASMFFRDTEAF
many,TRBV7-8,ASSPEGLALDTQY
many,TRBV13,ASSPGGFEQY
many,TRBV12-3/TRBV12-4,ASSLSLAVTDTQY
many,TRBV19,ASSDGQEWSDEQF
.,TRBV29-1,SVSQETQY
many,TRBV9,ASSVAGASSYNEQF
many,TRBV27,ASSIRGSHSYEQY
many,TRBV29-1,SVGMVSYEQY
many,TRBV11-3,ASSFGHYNEQF
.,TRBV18,ASSPGQGLAKNIQY
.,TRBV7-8,ASSPRDRTTYEQY
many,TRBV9,ASSVGARTSGYNEQF
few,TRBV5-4,ASSRAGTNYNEQF
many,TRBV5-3,ARSRHRAMNTEAF
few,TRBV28,ASWRIDMPNTEAF
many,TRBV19,ASSTSGGGEQF
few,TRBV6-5,ASRTRGLAGEY
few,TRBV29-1,SVYPTFSTDTQY
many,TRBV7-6,ASSLGAWDRNNSPLH
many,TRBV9,ASSVGANYGYT
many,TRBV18,ASSRRELTGYTGELF